The clone carrying this T cell receptor (beta chain) was seen at least ten times. The CDR3 has 13 amino acids. Trimming removed 7 bases from V and 2 bases from J, with 12 bases in between. Germline V gene lookup returns CDR1 SQVTM and CDR2 ANQGSEA. Molecular barcoded adaptors covering alpha/delta and beta/gamma chains were used on around 370 ng RNA. TCRdb independently ran MiXCR on the reads; one entry per CDR3 protein. The data show some 130,000 distinct CDR3 sequences, 13% seen once. The sample belongs to a study of read filtering for tumor transcriptome and immune sequencing. At the level of the study: Whole-transcriptome libraries were prepared after DNase treatment.

This clonotype was obtained from a donor at least 40 years old with multiple myeloma. The sequencing input was a population of CD138-negative cells sorted from bone marrow. The J gene is TRBJ2-1, the V gene TRBV29-1; D gene uncertain. CDR3 DNA: TGCAGCGGCATACACGTCCCCTACAATGAGCAGTTCTTC. Amino acids: CSGIHVPYNEQFF.